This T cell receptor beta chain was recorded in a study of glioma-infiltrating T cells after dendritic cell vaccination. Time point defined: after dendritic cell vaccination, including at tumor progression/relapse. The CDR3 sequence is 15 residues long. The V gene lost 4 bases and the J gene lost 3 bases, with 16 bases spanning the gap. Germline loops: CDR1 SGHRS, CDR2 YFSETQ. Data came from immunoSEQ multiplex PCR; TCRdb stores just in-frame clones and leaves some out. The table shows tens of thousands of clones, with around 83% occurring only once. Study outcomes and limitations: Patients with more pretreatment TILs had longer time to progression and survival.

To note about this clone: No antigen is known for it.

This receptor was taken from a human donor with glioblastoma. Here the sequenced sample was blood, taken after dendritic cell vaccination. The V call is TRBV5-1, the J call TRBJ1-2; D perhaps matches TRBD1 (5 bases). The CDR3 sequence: CASSVDSAAYYGYTF. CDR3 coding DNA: TGCGCCAGCAGCGTCGACAGTGCCGCATACTATGGCTACACCTTC.